Listed below are T cell receptor beta chains from one sample, sequenced in a study of tumor-infiltrating lymphocytes in oesophageal squamous cell carcinoma. From the PCR reads, TCRdb called clonotypes with MiXCR, one entry per CDR3 protein. This table has 12,000 or so distinct CDR3 sequences, 50% to 60% appearing once. The sequencing sample was made of esophageal tumor tissue. All receptors derive from a female donor with esophageal squamous cell carcinoma. The CDR3 runs from the conserved cysteine through the conserved F or W. D genes are given only for firm matches. Not every row has a clone size; where given, it reads once, few, many or a size class.

>15|-|few|TRBJ2-3|TRBV7-9
CASSWGDSRADTQYF
TGTGCCAGCAGCTGGGGGGACAGCAGAGCCGATACGCAGTATTTT
>13|-|-|TRBJ1-1|TRBV6-1
CASSRDKLYEQHF
TGTGCCAGCAGCCGGGACAAACTCTACGAGCAGCACTTT
>13|-|many|TRBJ1-2|TRBV28
CASSRPGKGGYTF
TGTGCCAGCAGCCGACCAGGGAAGGGTGGCTACACCTTC
>15|-|few|TRBJ2-7|TRBV24-1
CATSDPGAAVYEQYF
TGTGCCACCAGTGACCCCGGAGCGGCTGTCTACGAGCAGTACTTC
>13|-|-|TRBJ2-5|TRBV7-9
CASRLPPKETQYF
TGTGCCAGCAGGCTACCCCCCAAAGAGACCCAGTACTTC
>15|-|-|TRBJ2-1|TRBV7-3
CASSLTVSSYNEQFF
TGTGCCAGCAGCTTAACTGTAAGCTCCTACAATGAGCAGTTCTTC
>16|-|-|TRBJ2-1|TRBV7-7
CASSLESGEPYNEQFF
TGTGCTAGCAGCTTAGAATCGGGGGAGCCCTACAATGAGCAGTTCTTC
>14|TRBD2|-|TRBJ2-5|TRBV11-2
CASSLSTSVETQYF
TGTGCCAGCAGCTTATCCACTAGCGTGGAGACCCAGTACTTC
>16|TRBD1|-|TRBJ2-5|TRBV11-3
CASSSPFGTAQETQYF
TGTGCCAGCAGCTCCCCCTTTGGGACAGCACAAGAGACCCAGTACTTC
>11|-|-|TRBJ1-1|TRBV5-3
CASSLGSRAFF
TGTGCCAGCAGCTTAGGAAGCCGAGCTTTCTTT
>15|TRBD1|-|TRBJ2-5|TRBV24-1
CATSDPGQVQETQYF
TGTGCCACCAGTGACCCCGGACAGGTCCAAGAGACCCAGTACTTC
>14|-|once|TRBJ1-1|TRBV7-3
CASSLSRGNTEAFF
TGTGCCAGCAGCTTAAGCCGAGGAAACACTGAAGCTTTCTTT
>13|-|medium-sized|TRBJ1-2|TRBV19
CASSIRGRDGYTF
TGTGCCAGTAGTATACGTGGCAGGGACGGCTACACCTTC
>14|-|-|TRBJ2-5|TRBV7-6
CASSSLPSYNEQYF
TGTGCCAGCAGCTCCCTCCCCTCCTACAATGAGCAGTACTTC
>10|-|-|TRBJ2-1|TRBV7-6
CASSSYEQFF
TGTGCTAGCAGCTCCTACGAGCAGTTCTTC
>13|TRBD1|-|TRBJ2-3|TRBV6-6
CASRDRSTDTQYF
TGTGCCTCCCGGGACAGGAGCACAGATACGCAGTATTTT
>13|TRBD1|-|TRBJ1-2|TRBV12-3/TRBV12-4
CASSPGQGYGYTF
TGTGCCAGCAGTCCGGGACAGGGCTATGGCTACACCTTC
>13|TRBD2|few|TRBJ2-1|TRBV10-3
CAQASGEGNEQFF
TGTGCCCAGGCTAGCGGGGAAGGGAATGAGCAGTTCTTC
>15|TRBD2|-|TRBJ2-1|TRBV6-1
CASSEDAGGPGEQFF
TGTGCCAGCAGTGAAGATGCGGGAGGGCCGGGTGAGCAGTTCTTC
>13|-|-|TRBJ2-2|TRBV7-1
CAIGGGPEGELFF
TGTGCCATCGGAGGAGGCCCGGAAGGGGAGCTGTTTTTT
>15|-|-|TRBJ2-3|TRBV7-6
CASSLGWAEADTQYF
TGTGCCAGCAGCTTAGGGTGGGCGGAAGCAGATACGCAGTATTTT
>16|TRBD1|few|TRBJ2-7|TRBV7-2
CASSLDFGTATYEQYF
TGTGCCAGCAGCTTAGACTTCGGGACAGCGACCTACGAGCAGTACTTC
>12|-|-|TRBJ1-1|TRBV7-6
CASRTGVTEAFF
TGTGCCAGCAGGACGGGGGTTACTGAAGCTTTCTTT
>11|TRBD1|many|TRBJ1-2|TRBV10-3
CAINQGQGYTF
TGTGCCATCAACCAGGGACAGGGCTACACCTTC